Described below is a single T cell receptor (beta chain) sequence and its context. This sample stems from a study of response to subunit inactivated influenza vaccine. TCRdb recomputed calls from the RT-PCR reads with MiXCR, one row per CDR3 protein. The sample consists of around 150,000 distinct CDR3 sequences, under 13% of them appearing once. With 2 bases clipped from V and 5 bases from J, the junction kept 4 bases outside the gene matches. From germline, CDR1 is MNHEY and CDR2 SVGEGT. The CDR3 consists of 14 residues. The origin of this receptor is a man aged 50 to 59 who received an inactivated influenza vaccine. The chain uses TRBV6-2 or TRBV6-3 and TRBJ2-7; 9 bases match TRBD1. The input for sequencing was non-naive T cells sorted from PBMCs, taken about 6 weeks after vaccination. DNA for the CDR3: TGTGCCAGCAGTTACAGGGACAGGGCTGACGAGCAGTACTTC. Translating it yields CASSYRDRADEQYF.